This T cell receptor (beta chain) was recorded in a study of blood T cell repertoires in COVID-19. Looking at the study overall: Sites in the United States, Italy and Spain provided acute and convalescent COVID-19 samples.

This clone was seen a handful of times. Per the original methods: Reference gene primer amplification gave estimated nucleated cell counts. Assay used: immunoSEQ multiplex PCR; TCRdb lists only in-frame clones, some missing. That table is the source of V, J and clone size, and D and trimming were worked out from the DNA. This sample has about 59,000 clones; approximately 92% occur once, and the top ten carry approximately 16%. J gave up 5 bases and V 2 bases, and 12 bases lay outside the gene matches. The CDR3 spans 16 residues. Germline V lookup: CDR1 SGHNT, CDR2 YYREEE (reference sequence). The chain combines TRBV5-4 with TRBJ2-5; TRBD1 matches 7 bases. Sequenced: peripheral blood. This receptor was taken from an older man with acute or convalescent COVID-19. CDR3 region: CASSLPGQVGPETQYF. For the CDR3, the DNA is TGTGCCAGCAGCTTACCCGGACAGGTGGGCCCGGAGACCCAGTACTTC.